The entry below describes one T cell receptor (beta chain). The ends lost 7 bases at V and 0 bases at J; junction bases unmatched: 6. CDR1 and CDR2 (germline): LNHNV, YYDKDF (reference sequence). CDR3 size: 15 residues. The data were taken from a study of blood T cell repertoires in COVID-19. Data came from immunoSEQ multiplex PCR; TCRdb stores just in-frame clones and leaves some out. The data show 200,000 to 250,000 clones, 87% seen once. The sequence was collected from a woman aged 18-30 years who had recovered from COVID-19. The gene calls are TRBV15 and TRBJ1-5; 7 nucleotides align to TRBD1. Sequencing was done on a sample of peripheral blood. CDR3 bases: TGTGCCACCAACCCGACAGGGTTTAGCAATCAGCCCCAGCATTTT. Translation gives CATNPTGFSNQPQHF. The full variable domain, its missing parts supplied by reference TRBV15 and TRBJ1-5, is DAMVIQNPRYQVTQFGKPVTLSCSQTLNHNVMYWYQQKSSQAPKLLFHYYDKDFNNEADTPDNFQSRRPNTSFCFLDIRSPGLGDTAMYLCATNPTGFSNQPQHFGDGTRLSIL.